This entry lists 16 T cell receptor beta chains sequenced from one sample in a study of vaccination effects on CD4 cells after COVID-19. Assay used: immunoSEQ multiplex PCR; TCRdb lists only in-frame clones, some missing. The sample consists of about 45,000 clones, 65% to 70% of them appearing once. Their recognized antigens are unknown. With the ViraFEST assay, the study expanded antigen-specific CD4+ T cells using viral peptide pools, then sequenced them. At the end of approximately 10 days of culture, CD4+ T cells were isolated. Convalescent patients had PCR-confirmed SARS-CoV-2 infection between March and December 2020. The sequenced sample was CD4+ T cells from PBMCs cultured with a peptide pool, obtained before COVID-19 vaccination. These receptors were collected from a human donor who had a prior SARS-CoV-2 infection.

The chain recombines TRBV20-1 with TRBJ2-7; D is possibly TRBD2 (5 bases). This CDR3 has 12 amino acids. The germline gives CDR1 DFQATT, CDR2 SNEGSKA (reference sequence). V was shortened by 3 bases and J by 3 bases, with 9 bases between the two germline ends. For the CDR3, the DNA is TGCAGTGCTAGTAGAGGGTACTACGAGCAGTACTTC. It translates to CSASRGYYEQYF.

This clone was seen more than once but under ten times. This rearrangement joins TRBV7-9 to TRBJ2-7; D is perhaps TRBD1 or TRBD2 (6 bases each). The V and J ends lost 3 bases and 6 bases respectively, with 12 bases between them. CDR1 is SEHNR and CDR2 is FQNEAQ in the germline V gene (reference sequence). This CDR3 has 13 residues. The DNA for the CDR3 is TGTGCCAGCAGCTTGCTTTCGGGGGCCGAGCAGTACTTC. Its translation: CASSLLSGAEQYF.

The chain carries TRBV6-7 and TRBJ2-7; D gene uncertain. TRBV6-7 is annotated as an ORF whose role is uncertain. CDR3 size: 14 residues. The V gene lost 0 bases and the J gene lost 2 bases, with 8 bases spanning the gap. This chain's CDR3 is CASSYSSQTYEQYF. The CDR3 bases are TGTGCCAGCAGTTACTCGAGCCAGACCTACGAGCAGTACTTC.

The chain links TRBV6-6 to TRBJ2-7; D is ambiguous. CDR1 and CDR2 (germline): MNHNY, SVGAGI (reference sequence). This CDR3 is 14 amino acids long. V dropped 6 bases and J dropped 9 bases, with 21 bases sitting between them. The CDR3 region has the DNA TGTGCCAGCAGCCGACCCCCCGAATGGATGTGGCAGTACTTC. Protein sequence: CASSRPPEWMWQYF.

The chain links TRBV25-1 to TRBJ2-5; no firm D call. Trimming took off 4 bases at V and 1 base at J, with 10 bases between the two ends. Per germline, CDR1 MGHDK and CDR2 SYGVNS. The CDR3 has 14 amino acids. The CDR3 region has the DNA TGTGCCAGCAGTGCTTCAGAGATCCAAGAGACCCAGTACTTC. Encoded protein: CASSASEIQETQYF.

The chain joins TRBV2 to TRBJ2-3; TRBD2 matches 10 bases. Germline lookup yields CDR1 SNHLY and CDR2 FYNNEI. The CDR3 loop spans 14 amino acids. Trimming removed 4 bases from V and 4 bases from J; junction bases left unmatched: 2. CDR3 protein: CASSGGLASDTQYF. The CDR3 nucleotides are TGTGCCAGCAGTGGGGGACTAGCGTCAGATACGCAGTATTTT.

The J gene is TRBJ2-3, the V gene TRBV15; TRBD2 matches at 10 bases. This CDR3 has 16 residues. Trimming took 1 base from V and 4 from J; bases not matched to a gene: 5. The germline V gene has CDR1 LNHNV and CDR2 YYDKDF (reference sequence). Here the CDR3 reads CATSRVVAGGSDTQYF. The CDR3 nucleotides read TGTGCCACCAGCAGAGTTGTAGCGGGGGGTTCAGATACGCAGTATTTT.

The chain links TRBV5-1 to TRBJ1-3; maybe TRBD1 (6 bases). The CDR3 length is 15 residues. Trimming took off 4 bases at V and 2 bases at J, with 13 bases between the two ends. Germline assignment: CDR1 SGHRS and CDR2 YFSETQ. CDR3 in amino acids: CASSGMGAAGNTIYF. CDR3 sequence (DNA): TGCGCCAGCAGCGGGATGGGGGCAGCTGGAAACACCATATATTTT.

A single count supports this clone. This chain uses TRBV7-3 with TRBJ2-2; unclear D gene. The CDR3 extends over 13 amino acids. CDR1 is SGHTA and CDR2 is FQGTGA in the germline V gene. V dropped 4 bases and J dropped 3 bases, with 6 bases sitting between them. The CDR3 coding sequence is TGTGCCAGCAGCTACCAGCACACCGGGGAGCTGTTTTTT. This translates into CASSYQHTGELFF.

This clone showed up just a few times. The rearrangement links TRBV27 to TRBJ2-2, with D possibly being TRBD2 (6 bases). Germline V gives CDR1 MNHEY, CDR2 SMNVEV (reference sequence). The V and J ends lost 4 bases and 9 bases respectively, with 12 bases between them. The CDR3 has 13 residues. CDR3 loop: CASSSNGRWELFF. The DNA of the CDR3 is TGTGCCAGCAGTTCAAACGGGAGATGGGAGCTGTTTTTT.

The chain links TRBV9 to TRBJ2-7; tentative D call: TRBD2 (6 bases). Germline CDR1 is SGDLS and CDR2 is YYNGEE. The CDR3 is 15 amino acids. Deletions cut 0 bases from V and 10 bases from J, with 20 bases between. For the CDR3, the DNA is TGTGCCAGCAGCGTAGATATGGGGACTGGTTCATCCCAGTACTTC. Translated, it gives CASSVDMGTGSSQYF.

This chain uses TRBV2 with TRBJ1-5; weak D call: TRBD1 (6 bases). The CDR3 contains 11 residues. Germline assignment: CDR1 SNHLY and CDR2 FYNNEI. V was shortened by 6 bases and J by 11 bases, with 11 bases between the two germline ends. The CDR3: CASSDRTAQHF. DNA for the CDR3: TGTGCCAGCAGCGACCGGACAGCCCAGCATTTT.

This chain joins TRBV7-6 and TRBJ1-3; TRBD1 might be the D (6 bases). V was trimmed by 4 bases and J by 3 bases, leaving 16 bases between them. CDR1 is SGHVS and CDR2 is FNYEAQ in the germline V gene. CDR3 length: 16 amino acids. The CDR3 DNA follows: TGTGCCAGCAGCTCACTCACAGGGTCGATTGGAAACACCATATATTTT. This gives the protein CASSSLTGSIGNTIYF.

The chain uses TRBV6-6 and TRBJ2-7; weak D call: TRBD1 (5 bases). Germline loops: CDR1 MNHNY, CDR2 SVGAGI (reference sequence). V gave up 9 bases and J gave up 2 bases, with 17 bases separating them. This CDR3 spans 14 amino acids. The CDR3 DNA reads as TGTGCCAGTAAAACAGGTTTAACTGCCTACGAGCAGTACTTC. Protein product: CASKTGLTAYEQYF.

The J gene is TRBJ1-2, the V gene TRBV15; D not certain. The CDR3 is made up of 15 amino acids. Germline V CDR1 and CDR2: LNHNV, YYDKDF (reference sequence). Trimming took 6 bases from V and 0 from J, leaving 14 bases between them. The CDR3 sequence: CATSLSRPSNYGYTF. The CDR3 DNA reads as TGTGCCACCAGTCTCTCGAGGCCCTCTAACTATGGCTACACCTTC.

This chain joins TRBV15 and TRBJ2-1; 9 bases match TRBD1. The length of the CDR3 is 12 residues. Germline V gene sequence: CDR1 LNHNV, CDR2 YYDKDF (reference sequence). J was trimmed by 15 bases and V by 1 base; bases with no gene match: 4. The CDR3 loop is CATSRVGQGLFF. As DNA, the CDR3 is TGTGCCACCAGCAGAGTAGGACAGGGGCTGTTCTTC. Full variable domain (missing parts from reference TRBV15 and TRBJ2-1): DAMVIQNPRYQVTQFGKPVTLSCSQTLNHNVMYWYQQKSSQAPKLLFHYYDKDFNNEADTPDNFQSRRPNTSFCFLDIRSPGLGDTAMYLCATSRVGQGLFFGPGTRLTVL.